This is a list of T cell receptor beta chains from one sample in a study of shared clonotypes between healthy human individuals. The method was immunoSEQ multiplex PCR; TCRdb's version includes in-frame clones alone and lacks a portion of them. The data hold millions of clones, with roughly 94% observed a single time. Material for sequencing was naive CD4+ T cells sorted from blood. The origin of the receptors is a man younger than 35 in good health. CDR3s include the opening cysteine and the closing phenylalanine or tryptophan. Fields, in order: D gene, clone size, V gene, J gene, CDR3 DNA, CDR3 protein. The D gene is left open where the match is weak. Where a row states a size, it is once, few, many or the class of an expanded clone; other rows omit it.

NA,NA,TRBV10-1,TRBJ2-4,TGCGCCAGCAGTGAGTCGATTGGGGGGGCGAACATTCAGTACTTC,CASSESIGGANIQYF
TRBD1,NA,TRBV6-4,TRBJ2-1,TGTGCCAGCAGCGACGGGGACAGGGGGAGAAATGAGCAGTTCTTC,CASSDGDRGRNEQFF
NA,once,TRBV7-9,TRBJ1-6,TGTGCCAGCAGCTTAGACAGGGCGAATTCACCCCTCCACTTT,CASSLDRANSPLHF
NA,NA,TRBV6-5,TRBJ2-1,TGTGCCAGCAGTAGGGCCGGGACAATCTGGTTCTTC,CASSRAGTIWFF
NA,NA,TRBV30,TRBJ2-1,TGTGCCTGGTCTCGGGCCCGATCGAACCTCTACAATGAGCAGTTCTTC,CAWSRARSNLYNEQFF
NA,NA,TRBV7-9,TRBJ2-7,TGTGCCAGCAGCTTAGACTCCACTGCAAACGAGCAGTACTTC,CASSLDSTANEQYF
NA,NA,TRBV18,TRBJ1-1,TGTGCCAGCTCACCACAGGGATTGGGGAACACTGAAGCTTTCTTT,CASSPQGLGNTEAFF
NA,NA,TRBV4-1,TRBJ2-7,TGCGCCAGCAGCCCCGACCTGGTCGGTGGCGAGCAGTACTTC,CASSPDLVGGEQYF
TRBD2,NA,TRBV4-1,TRBJ2-5,TGCGCCAGCAGCCAAGATTCCGTTAACGGGAGGGAAGAGACCCAGTACTTC,CASSQDSVNGREETQYF
NA,NA,TRBV11-2,TRBJ2-3,TGTGCCAGCAGCTTAGATTCGAGGGGAGCCACAGATACGCAGTATTTT,CASSLDSRGATDTQYF
NA,NA,TRBV6-5,TRBJ1-1,TGTGCCAGCAGCCACCTAGAGCGGGTTACTGAAGCTTTCTTT,CASSHLERVTEAFF
NA,NA,TRBV6-1,TRBJ1-5,TGTGCCAGCAGTGAAGAGTTCCAACGAGGGAGAAGCAATCAGCCCCAGCATTTT,CASSEEFQRGRSNQPQHF
NA,NA,TRBV5-6,TRBJ1-2,TGTGCCAGCAGCTTGGCCGATGGCTACACCTTC,CASSLADGYTF
NA,NA,TRBV5-4,TRBJ2-5,TGTGCCAGCAGCTTTCCCGGGACAATGGAGACCCAGTACTTC,CASSFPGTMETQYF
NA,NA,TRBV10-3,TRBJ2-3,TGTGCCATCAGTGGTTCCTCCGGGGTTAGCACAGATACGCAGTATTTT,CAISGSSGVSTDTQYF
TRBD1,NA,TRBV7-2,TRBJ2-3,TGTGCCAGCAGCAAAACCGGGACAGGTTGGACAGATACGCAGTATTTT,CASSKTGTGWTDTQYF
TRBD1,once,TRBV5-1,TRBJ2-7,TGCGCCAGCAGCTTGGTTAGGCCAGGGGGTTCCTACGAGCAGTACTTC,CASSLVRPGGSYEQYF
NA,NA,TRBV7-2,TRBJ2-5,TGTGCCAGCAGCCCTACAGACCCGGGGACCCAGTACTTC,CASSPTDPGTQYF
NA,NA,TRBV5-1,TRBJ2-2,TGCGCCAGCAGCTTAAGAGAGACGGCGGGGACCGGGGAGCTGTTTTTT,CASSLRETAGTGELFF
TRBD1,NA,TRBV6-5,TRBJ2-7,TGTGCCAGCAGTCGTGGGACAGGGATCAACGAGCAGTACTTC,CASSRGTGINEQYF
NA,NA,TRBV11-2,TRBJ1-4,TGTGCCAGCAGCTTATCGACTACGGCTAATGAAAAACTGTTTTTT,CASSLSTTANEKLFF
TRBD1,NA,TRBV5-4,TRBJ1-2,TGTGCCAGCAGCCCTGGACAGGGAGCTAACTATGGCTACACCTTC,CASSPGQGANYGYTF
NA,NA,TRBV5-4,TRBJ2-2,TGTGCCAGCAGCTATGACAGGAGGAACACCGGGGAGCTGTTTTTT,CASSYDRRNTGELFF
TRBD1,NA,TRBV5-4,TRBJ2-7,TGTGCCAGCAGTAGACAGGGCGCCTACGAGCAGTACTTC,CASSRQGAYEQYF
TRBD1,NA,TRBV28,TRBJ1-2,TGTGCCAGCAGTTCCCCCCCACAGGGGGCGCGGGATGGCTACACCTTC,CASSSPPQGARDGYTF
NA,NA,TRBV7-2,TRBJ2-5,TGTGCCAGCAGCTTAGAAGGTCGGGGCCCTACATCCCAGTACTTC,CASSLEGRGPTSQYF
NA,NA,TRBV4-1,TRBJ1-5,TGCGCCAGCAGCCAAGAAACCCCTCGCGATCAGCCCCAGCATTTT,CASSQETPRDQPQHF